Each of the 12 T cell receptor beta chains below was sequenced from the same sample in a study of Ad26.COV2.S vaccination and SARS-CoV-2 variants. Some clones are missing from TCRdb's copy, which holds only in-frame ones; the method was immunoSEQ multiplex PCR. This repertoire shows a few hundred thousand clones, over 75% found once; its top ten account for approximately 4%. Sample treatment: around 19 received Ad26.COV2.S at low or high dose, single or two shots; a few received placebo; per-sample allocation not given. Day 63 after the first vaccine or placebo injection was the time point for sampling. Sequenced here: peripheral blood, sampled in a trial of Ad26.COV2.S vaccine versus placebo. Source of these receptors: a person aged 18-65 years who received the Ad26.COV2.S COVID-19 vaccine or a placebo.

V and J are TRBV7-2 and TRBJ1-4; 10 bases fit TRBD1. The length of the CDR3 is 15 residues. Per germline, CDR1 SGHTA and CDR2 FQGNSA. Losses at the gene ends were 4 bases for V and 5 bases for J; bases not matched to a gene: 4. In nucleotides, the CDR3 is TGTGCCAGCAGCTACATGGGACAGGGGAATGAAAAACTGTTTTTT. Protein: CASSYMGQGNEKLFF.

The chain links TRBV19 to TRBJ1-5; the D is unclear. CDR1 is LNHDA, CDR2 SQIVND, per germline (reference sequence). The CDR3 loop spans 15 amino acids. Trimming removed 7 bases from V and 4 bases from J, with 17 bases in between. The DNA of the CDR3 is TGTGCCAGTACCTTGTCACCAGGCGGTAATCAGCCCCAGCATTTT. This encodes CASTLSPGGNQPQHF.

This clone occurred a few times. The chain carries TRBV19 and TRBJ1-5; D might be TRBD1 (5 bases). V lost 7 bases and J 5 bases, leaving 18 bases between the germline ends. The CDR3 spans 15 residues. Germline CDR1 is LNHDA and CDR2 is SQIVND (reference sequence). The CDR3 DNA sequence: TGTGCCAGTAACCCGAGCGGCCTCAGGGATCAGCCCCAGCATTTT. It translates to CASNPSGLRDQPQHF.

The chain is built from TRBV4-2 and TRBJ1-2; the D gene is possibly TRBD1 (6 bases). Trimming removed 4 bases at V and 0 bases at J, with 12 bases between. CDR3 size: 15 residues. Looked up from germline, CDR1 is LGHNA and CDR2 is YNFKEQ. The CDR3 sequence: CASSLGTTTNYGYTF. In nucleotides, the CDR3 is TGTGCCAGCAGCCTCGGGACAACGACTAACTATGGCTACACCTTC.

There are a few counts of this clone. The V gene is TRBV11-2, the J gene TRBJ1-5; D possibly corresponds to TRBD1 (6 bases). Trimming removed 4 bases at V and 3 bases at J, with 10 bases between. The CDR3 covers 14 residues. Germline V lookup: CDR1 SGHAT, CDR2 FQNNGV. DNA of the CDR3: TGTGCCAGCAGCTCGGACAGAGACAATCAGCCCCAGCATTTT. The encoded protein is CASSSDRDNQPQHF.

This clone was observed at least ten times. The rearrangement links TRBV5-6 to TRBJ1-1; D uncertain. This CDR3 region has 12 residues. Germline CDR1 is SGHDT and CDR2 is YYEEEE. Trimming removed 3 bases from V and 4 bases from J, with 7 bases in between. The CDR3 protein is CASSWGRTEAFF. The CDR3 bases are TGTGCCAGCAGCTGGGGTCGCACTGAAGCTTTCTTT.

The rearrangement links TRBV7-2 to TRBJ2-7; tentatively, D is TRBD1 (5 bases). The CDR3 runs 14 residues. Germline V gene sequence: CDR1 SGHTA, CDR2 FQGNSA. Trimming pared 1 base from V and 9 bases from J, leaving 16 bases between. DNA of the CDR3: TGTGCCAGCAGCTTAGTAACAGACGGACACGGGCAGTACTTC. Amino acids: CASSLVTDGHGQYF.

The V gene is TRBV11-1, the J gene TRBJ1-1; a possible D gene is TRBD1 (6 bases). Trimming pared 5 bases from V and 7 bases from J, leaving 14 bases between. The CDR3 length is 13 residues. From germline, CDR1 is SGHAT and CDR2 FQDESV (reference sequence). The CDR3: CASSRGQTLEAFF. The CDR3 DNA follows: TGTGCCAGCAGCCGTGGACAGACTCTTGAAGCTTTCTTT.

This clone was seen only once. The chain joins TRBV3-1 (or the pseudogene TRBV3-2) to TRBJ2-7; TRBD1 aligns across 7 bases. The CDR3 consists of 15 residues. Looked up from germline, CDR1 is LGHDT and CDR2 is YNNKEL (reference sequence). V gave up 4 bases and J gave up 2 bases; unmatched junction bases: 8. The CDR3 nucleotides read TGTGCCAGCAGCCTTCCGACAGGGCCCCCCTACGAGCAGTACTTC. This sequence encodes CASSLPTGPPYEQYF.

This clone was counted between two and nine times. The chain couples TRBV2 to TRBJ1-6; the D is unclear. The CDR3 runs to 15 residues. Germline V gives CDR1 SNHLY, CDR2 FYNNEI. Trimming stripped 8 bases from V and 5 bases from J, with 16 bases between. The CDR3 reads CASGVRRPDNSPLHF. CDR3 coding DNA: TGTGCCAGCGGAGTTAGACGGCCCGATAATTCACCCCTCCACTTT.

Worth noting for this clone: The same CDR3 arises from other DNA sequences in this sample as well. The rearrangement links TRBV7-9 to TRBJ2-1; D remains ambiguous. There are 12 residues in the CDR3. In germline, CDR1 is SEHNR, CDR2 FQNEAQ (reference sequence). Deletions cut 0 bases from V and 5 bases from J, with 2 bases between. The CDR3: CASSLADNEQFF. CDR3 in DNA: TGTGCCAGCAGCTTAGCTGACAATGAGCAGTTCTTC.

The chain is built from TRBV7-2 and TRBJ1-6, with a possible D match to TRBD1 (5 bases). From germline, CDR1 is SGHTA and CDR2 FQGNSA. This CDR3 has 16 residues. With 0 bases removed from V and 5 bases from J, the gap between germline ends came to 11 bases. This CDR3 is CASSLAPRADNSPLHF. CDR3 bases: TGTGCCAGCAGCTTAGCGCCCAGGGCCGATAATTCACCCCTCCACTTT.